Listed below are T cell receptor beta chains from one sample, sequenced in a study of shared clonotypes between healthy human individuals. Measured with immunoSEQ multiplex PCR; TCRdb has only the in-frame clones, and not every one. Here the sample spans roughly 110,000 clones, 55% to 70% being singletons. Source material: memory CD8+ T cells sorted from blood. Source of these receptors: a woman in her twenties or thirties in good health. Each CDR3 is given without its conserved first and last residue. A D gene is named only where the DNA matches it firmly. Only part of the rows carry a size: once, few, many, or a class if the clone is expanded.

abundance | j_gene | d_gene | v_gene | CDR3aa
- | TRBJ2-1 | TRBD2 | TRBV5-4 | ASSLGTSAYNEQF
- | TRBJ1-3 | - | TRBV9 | ASSVAWGDSGNTIY
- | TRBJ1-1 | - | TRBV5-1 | ASSSGHAGTEAF
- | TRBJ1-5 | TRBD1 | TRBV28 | ASGDRVVGQPQH
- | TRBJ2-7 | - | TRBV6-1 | ASSEVGYEQY
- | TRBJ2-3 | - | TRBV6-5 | ASSYDWGADTQY
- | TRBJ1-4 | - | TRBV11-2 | ASSSSGKLF
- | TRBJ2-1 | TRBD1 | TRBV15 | ATSRDTVRDRSRNEQF
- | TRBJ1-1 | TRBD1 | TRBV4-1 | ASSQHRDRGTEAF
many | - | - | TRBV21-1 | ASSKGLAAYEQY
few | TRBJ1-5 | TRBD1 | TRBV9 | ASSAGTGGKPQH
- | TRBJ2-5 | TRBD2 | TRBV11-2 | ASSLELAGRETQY
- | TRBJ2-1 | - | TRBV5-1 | ASCNGLTYNEQF
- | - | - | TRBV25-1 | ASSEAEYEQY
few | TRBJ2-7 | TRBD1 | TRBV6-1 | ASSAGTATYEQY
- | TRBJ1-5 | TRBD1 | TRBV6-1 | ASSEGGQGADPQH
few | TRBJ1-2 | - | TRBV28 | ASSFLGISYGYT
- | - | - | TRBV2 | ASSLEGDTTYEQY
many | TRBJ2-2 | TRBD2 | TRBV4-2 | ASSQDLAGEVTGELF
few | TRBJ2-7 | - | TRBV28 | ASTMSPTGSYEQY
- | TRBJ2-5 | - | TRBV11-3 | ASSLGSILATQY
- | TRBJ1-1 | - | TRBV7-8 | ASSRAGDEAF
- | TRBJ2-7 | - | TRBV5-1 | ASSLRTRYEQY
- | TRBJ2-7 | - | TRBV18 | ASSPESQYEQY
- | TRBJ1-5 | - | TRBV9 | ASSVEGSYQPQH
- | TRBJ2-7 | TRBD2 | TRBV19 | ASSMELADYEQY
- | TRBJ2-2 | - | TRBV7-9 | ASSHAGDSRAPGKLF
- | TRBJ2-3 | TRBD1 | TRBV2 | ASSRDRGLRDTQY
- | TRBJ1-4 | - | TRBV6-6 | ASRWVANEKLF
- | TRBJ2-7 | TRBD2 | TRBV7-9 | ASGGTSGIELYEQY
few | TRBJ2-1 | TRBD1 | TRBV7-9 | ASSWAGGPSNEQF
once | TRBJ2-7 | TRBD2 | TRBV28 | ASSLYWAGTSGRKTYEQY
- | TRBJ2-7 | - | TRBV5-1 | ASSFQGTHEQY
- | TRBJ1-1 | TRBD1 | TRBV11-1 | ASSYPPGGTF
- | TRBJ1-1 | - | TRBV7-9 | ASSLVMGGRRNTEAF
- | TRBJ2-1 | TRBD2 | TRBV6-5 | ASSITSVTNNEQF
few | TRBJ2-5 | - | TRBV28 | ASSWPYWRSETQY
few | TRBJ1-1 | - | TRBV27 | ASRTQSATEAF
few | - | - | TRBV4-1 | ASSQASGTPPYEQY
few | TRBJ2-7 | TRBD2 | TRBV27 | ASSPRLASNEQY